The rows below give T cell receptor beta chains drawn from one sample of a study of cytotoxic CD8 clonotypes in ibrutinib-treated CLL. TCRdb's table, derived via immunoSEQ multiplex PCR, lists solely in-frame clones and lacks some. Of tens of thousands of clones listed, about two thirds are singletons. Material: PBMCs, obtained at disease progression, from a patient treated with ibrutinib. The receptors here all came from a human donor with chronic lymphocytic leukemia. The CDR3 runs from the conserved cysteine through the conserved F or W.

>TRBJ2-3|15|TRBV5-1
CASSRRGELADTQYF
>TRBJ2-5|15|TRBV5-1
CASSYPGAGGETQYF
>TRBJ1-1|14|TRBV10-2
CASKGQGRFTEAFF
>TRBJ2-7|14|TRBV5-1
CASSLVGNSYEQYF
>TRBJ1-6|11|TRBV28
CASSSPTPLHF
>TRBJ2-3|14|TRBV19
CASGDRGNTDTQYF
>TRBJ1-2|13|TRBV5-6
CASSPAGREGYTF
>TRBJ1-3|11|TRBV7-9
CASSLGNTIYF
>TRBJ2-3|14|TRBV27
CASSGRTSTDTQYF
>TRBJ2-7|14|TRBV18
CASSPAARAWEQYF
>TRBJ2-1|17|TRBV5-1
CASSFQLAGGLNNEQFF
>TRBJ2-3|15|TRBV6-6
CASTLKGGQTDTQYF
>TRBJ1-4|12|TRBV6-1
CAIQERDEKLFF
>TRBJ1-1|11|TRBV12-5
CASGLSSEAFF
>TRBJ2-7|15|TRBV5-1
CASNGLAGGSYEQYF
>TRBJ2-1|16|TRBV19
CASKGGASRSYNEQFF
>TRBJ2-2|14|TRBV19
CASSIVGGTGELFF
>TRBJ2-1|16|TRBV27
CASISLLAGGYNEQFF
>TRBJ1-5|13|TRBV7-9
CASSLGYLEPQHF
>TRBJ1-2|12|TRBV6-5
CASGAGRVGYTF
>TRBJ1-5|16|TRBV5-1
CASSLEGSIGNQPQHF
>TRBJ1-1|16|TRBV6-1
CASSDPPSRGGTEAFF
>TRBJ1-2|13|TRBV5-4
CASSRDRDYGYTF
>TRBJ2-1|17|TRBV2
CASRDRELYRNDNEQFF
>TRBJ2-5|18|TRBV5-4
CASSLATSGGVGQETQYF
>TRBJ2-2|18|TRBV21-1
CASSKEGEGTANVGELFF
>TRBJ2-5|13|TRBV7-2
CASMSGGQETQYF
>TRBJ2-3|17|TRBV13
CASSTIPGLASTDTQYF
>TRBJ1-2|15|TRBV2
CASSDLRAYNYGYTF
>TRBJ2-2|15|TRBV11-3
CASSQQGANTGELFF
>TRBJ2-5|14|TRBV10-2
CASSPGRQGETQYF
>TRBJ2-3|15|TRBV5-1
CASSPWPGEVDTQYF
>TRBJ2-1|13|TRBV5-3
CARSWRQGNEQFF
>TRBJ2-3|18|TRBV7-7
CASSLGRSGGDGTDTQYF
>TRBJ1-3|18|TRBV29-1
CSVTTKHRQGHSGNTIYF
>TRBJ1-5|14|TRBV5-6
CASSFGRSNQPQHF
>TRBJ2-1|14|TRBV11-3
CASSLEPGGGEQFF
>TRBJ2-7|11|TRBV2
CASRRSYEQYF
>TRBJ1-1|12|TRBV19
CASRVGAAEAFF
>TRBJ2-6|16|TRBV5-1
CASSLGSVSGANVLTF
>TRBJ1-4|15|TRBV5-1
CASSFTQGPGEKLFF
>TRBJ2-7|11|TRBV29-1
CSVYRGHEQYF
>TRBJ1-6|15|TRBV5-1
CASSLARGGNSPLHF
>TRBJ2-7|18|TRBV6-4
CASSDSILAQGGSYEQYF
>TRBJ1-3|15|TRBV6-1
CASSQQGAHGNTIYF
>TRBJ1-6|15|TRBV5-1
CASSPLSSYNSPLHF
>TRBJ2-1|15|TRBV11-3
CASSFSASGDNEQFF
>TRBJ1-4|16|TRBV7-9
CASSLDPPSGGEKLFF
>TRBJ1-4|17|TRBV2
CASSSPPGQPAREKLFF
>TRBJ1-4|15|TRBV6-1
CASSEWGTQYEKLFF
>TRBJ1-1|15|TRBV7-9
CASSLGKAMNTEAFF
>TRBJ1-6|16|TRBV5-4
CASSLLGQAGDSPLHF
>TRBJ2-7|18|TRBV10-1
CASPWEGQGAWSSYEQYF